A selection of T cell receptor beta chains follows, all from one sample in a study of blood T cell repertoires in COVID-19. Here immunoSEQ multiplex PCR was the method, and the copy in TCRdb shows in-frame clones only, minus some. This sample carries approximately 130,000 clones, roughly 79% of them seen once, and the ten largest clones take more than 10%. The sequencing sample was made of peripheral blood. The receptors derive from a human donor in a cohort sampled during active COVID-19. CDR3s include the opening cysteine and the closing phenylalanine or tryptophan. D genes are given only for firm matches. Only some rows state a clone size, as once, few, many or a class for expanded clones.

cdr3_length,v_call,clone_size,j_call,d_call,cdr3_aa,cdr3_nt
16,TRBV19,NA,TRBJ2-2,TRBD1,CASTSVPGQITGELFF,TGTGCCAGTACCTCAGTGCCGGGACAGATAACCGGGGAGCTGTTTTTT
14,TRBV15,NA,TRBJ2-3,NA,CATSRGQTVDTQYF,TGTGCCACCAGCAGAGGGCAGACAGTGGATACGCAGTATTTT
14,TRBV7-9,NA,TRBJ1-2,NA,CASSLGQINYGYTF,TGTGCCAGCAGCTTAGGACAGATTAACTATGGCTACACCTTC
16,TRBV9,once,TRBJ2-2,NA,CASSVEGAWNTGELFF,TGTGCCAGCAGCGTAGAAGGGGCCTGGAACACCGGGGAGCTGTTTTTT
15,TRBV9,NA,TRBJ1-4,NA,CASSVGTGINEKLFF,TGTGCCAGCAGCGTAGGGACCGGGATTAATGAAAAACTGTTTTTT
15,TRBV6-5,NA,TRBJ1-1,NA,CASRHPSGFGTEAFF,TGTGCCAGCAGACACCCTTCAGGGTTTGGAACTGAAGCTTTCTTT
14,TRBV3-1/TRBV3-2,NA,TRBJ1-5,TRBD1,CASSRGQGHQPQHF,TGTGCCAGCAGCCGGGGACAGGGCCATCAGCCCCAGCATTTT
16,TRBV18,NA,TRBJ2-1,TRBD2,CASSQPGLAQNNEQFF,TGTGCCAGCTCACAGCCGGGACTAGCGCAGAACAATGAGCAGTTCTTC
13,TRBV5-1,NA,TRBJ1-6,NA,CASSLDPSSPLHF,TGCGCCAGCAGCTTGGATCCGAGCTCACCCCTCCACTTT
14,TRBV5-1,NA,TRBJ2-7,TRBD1,CASSTRTGSYEQYF,TGCGCCAGCAGCACAAGGACAGGCTCCTACGAGCAGTACTTC
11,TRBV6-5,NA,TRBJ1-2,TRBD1,CASGQGKDYTF,TGTGCCAGCGGACAGGGAAAAGACTACACCTTC
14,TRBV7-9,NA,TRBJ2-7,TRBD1,CASSSLRGPYEQYF,TGTGCCAGCAGCTCCCTCAGGGGGCCCTACGAGCAGTACTTC
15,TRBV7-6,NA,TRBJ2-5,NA,CASSFLVGPQETQYF,TGTGCCAGCAGCTTTCTGGTGGGGCCCCAAGAGACCCAGTACTTC
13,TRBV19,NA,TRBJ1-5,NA,CASGRGDNQPQHF,TGTGCCAGTGGTCGGGGGGACAATCAGCCCCAGCATTTT
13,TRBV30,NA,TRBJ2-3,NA,CAWGPGFTDTQYF,TGTGCCTGGGGGCCCGGGTTCACAGATACGCAGTATTTT
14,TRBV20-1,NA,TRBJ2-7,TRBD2,CSASGRGGAYEQYF,TGCAGTGCTAGTGGGCGCGGGGGGGCCTACGAGCAGTACTTC
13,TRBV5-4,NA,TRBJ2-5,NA,CASSFQGWETQYF,TGTGCCAGCAGCTTCCAGGGGTGGGAGACCCAGTACTTC
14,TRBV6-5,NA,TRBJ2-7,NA,CASKEGQATYEQYF,TGTGCCAGCAAGGAGGGGCAGGCCACCTACGAGCAGTACTTC
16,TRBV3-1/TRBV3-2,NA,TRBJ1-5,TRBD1,CASSQEAGGYGQPQHF,TGTGCCAGCAGCCAAGAGGCAGGGGGCTACGGGCAGCCCCAGCATTTT
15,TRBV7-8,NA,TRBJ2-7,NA,CASSLKEGSDYEQYF,TGTGCCAGCAGCTTAAAGGAGGGATCGGACTACGAGCAGTACTTC
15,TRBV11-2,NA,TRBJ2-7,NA,CASSANRISSYEQYF,TGTGCCAGCAGCGCAAACAGAATCTCCTCCTACGAGCAGTACTTC
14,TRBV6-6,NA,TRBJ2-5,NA,CASSSTAIQETQYF,TGTGCCAGCAGCTCGACAGCTATCCAAGAGACCCAGTACTTC
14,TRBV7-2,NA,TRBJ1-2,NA,CASSLQGFNYGYTF,TGTGCCAGCAGCTTACAGGGGTTTAACTATGGCTACACCTTC
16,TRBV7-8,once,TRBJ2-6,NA,CASSLAGGSGANVLTF,TGTGCCAGCAGCTTAGCGGGGGGTTCTGGGGCCAACGTCCTGACTTTC
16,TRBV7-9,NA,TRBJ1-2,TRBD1,CASSDLGQAPSYGYTF,TGTGCCAGCAGCGACCTTGGACAGGCTCCAAGCTATGGCTACACCTTC
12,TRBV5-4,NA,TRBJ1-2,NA,CASSFGDYGYTF,TGTGCCAGCAGCTTTGGAGATTATGGCTACACCTTC
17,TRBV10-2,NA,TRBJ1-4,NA,CASSDWFLDGTNEKLFF,TGCGCCAGCAGTGACTGGTTCCTAGACGGAACTAATGAAAAACTGTTTTTT
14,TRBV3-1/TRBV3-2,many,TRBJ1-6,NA,CASSQGTPNSPLHF,TGTGCCAGCAGCCAAGGGACTCCCAATTCACCCCTCCACTTT
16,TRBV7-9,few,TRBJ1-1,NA,CASSPSQGVTNTEAFF,TGTGCCAGCAGCCCCAGTCAAGGGGTGACGAACACTGAAGCTTTCTTT
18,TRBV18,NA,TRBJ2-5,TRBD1,CASSPLNFGTAGGETQYF,TGTGCCAGCTCACCCTTAAATTTCGGGACAGCTGGGGGAGAGACCCAGTACTTC
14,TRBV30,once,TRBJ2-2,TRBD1,CAFGTGSSTGELFF,TGTGCATTCGGGACAGGGTCGTCTACCGGGGAGCTGTTTTTT
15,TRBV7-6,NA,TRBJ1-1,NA,CASSSGHPTNTEAFF,TGTGCCAGCAGCTCGGGACACCCGACGAACACTGAAGCTTTCTTT
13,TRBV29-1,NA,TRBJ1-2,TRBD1,CSVAPGGGDGYTF,TGCAGCGTGGCCCCAGGGGGCGGGGATGGCTACACCTTC
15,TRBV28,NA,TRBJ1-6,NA,CASSLESSYNSPLHF,TGTGCCAGCAGTTTAGAGAGCTCCTATAATTCACCCCTCCACTTT
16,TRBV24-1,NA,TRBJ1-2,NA,CATSDSPGRGGDGYTF,TGTGCCACCAGTGATTCCCCCGGAAGGGGGGGCGATGGCTACACCTTC
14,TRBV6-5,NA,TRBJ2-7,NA,CASRGEYRASEQYF,TGTGCCAGCAGGGGCGAATACAGGGCCAGCGAGCAGTACTTC
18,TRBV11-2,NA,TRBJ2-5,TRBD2,CASSPSGGAVPSSETQYF,TGTGCCAGCAGTCCTAGCGGGGGGGCGGTACCAAGCTCAGAGACCCAGTACTTC
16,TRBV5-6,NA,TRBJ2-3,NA,CASSLVDRRGSDTQYF,TGTGCCAGCAGCTTGGTAGACCGGAGAGGCTCAGATACGCAGTATTTT
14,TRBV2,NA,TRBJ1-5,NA,CASSGQDNNQPQHF,TGTGCCAGCAGTGGCCAGGACAACAATCAGCCCCAGCATTTT
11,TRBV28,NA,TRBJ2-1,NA,CASSLRNEQFF,TGTGCCAGCAGTTTACGGAATGAGCAGTTCTTC
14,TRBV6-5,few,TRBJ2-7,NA,CASSYSKQGYEQYF,TGTGCCAGCAGTTACTCGAAACAGGGCTACGAGCAGTACTTC